Sequencing of this T cell receptor (beta chain) was carried out in a study of control samples from healthy donors and cancer patients. CDR1 is SGHAT, CDR2 FQNNGV, per germline. Deletions cut 5 bases from V and 11 bases from J, with 18 bases between. The CDR3 contains 14 residues. Libraries were prepared by immunoSEQ multiplex PCR; TCRdb keeps only in-frame clonotypes and omits some of them. The table has 400,000 to 450,000 clones, 75% to 95% seen once. In this sample, this clone turned up once. J is TRBJ2-2 and V is TRBV11-2, with D perhaps matching TRBD2 (6 bases). Sequences were obtained from PBMCs. The receptor comes from a man in his forties with head and neck cancer. This CDR3 is CASSLSPGELELFF. The CDR3 DNA sequence: TGTGCCAGCAGCCTCTCCCCGGGGGAACTAGAGCTGTTTTTT.